One and the same sample provided the 5 T cell receptor beta chains below, sequenced in a study of blood T cell repertoires in COVID-19. This table comes from immunoSEQ multiplex PCR, and its TCRdb copy is limited to in-frame clones, with some not included. This sample has under 150,000 clones, with around 81% found just once. The sample taken for sequencing was peripheral blood. The source is a man aged 60 to 69 with active or convalescent COVID-19.

The V gene is TRBV14, the J gene TRBJ1-5; 7 positions match TRBD1. The CDR3 length is 17 residues. CDR1 and CDR2 (germline): SGHDN, FVKESK. The trim removed 3 bases at V and 1 base at J, leaving 9 bases unmatched. The CDR3 DNA reads as TGTGCCAGCAGCCACCTGGGACAGTTGGTGAGCAATCAGCCCCAGCATTTT. This sequence encodes CASSHLGQLVSNQPQHF.

V gene TRBV7-3 combines with J gene TRBJ2-2; 12 bases map to TRBD1. CDR1 is SGHTA and CDR2 is FQGTGA in the germline V gene. There are 16 residues in the CDR3. Trimming removed 4 bases from V and 5 bases from J; junction bases left unmatched: 5. In DNA form, the CDR3 reads TGTGCCAGCAGCTGGGGGACAGGGGGCGCAACCGGGGAGCTGTTTTTT. This encodes CASSWGTGGATGELFF.

V is TRBV5-5 and J is TRBJ1-2, with D unresolved. CDR1 SGHKS and CDR2 YYEKEE come from the germline V gene (reference sequence). The germline V and J ends were trimmed by 3 bases and 4 bases, with 10 bases remaining between them. There are 13 residues in the CDR3. The CDR3 bases are TGTGCCAGCAGCTCCGGAGATGGCTATGGCTACACCTTC. It encodes CASSSGDGYGYTF.

The CDR3 DNA follows: TGTGCCACCAACAGGGGGCAGAACAATGAGCAGTTCTTC. Residues: CATNRGQNNEQFF. V is TRBV6-5 and J is TRBJ2-1; 9 positions agree with TRBD1. The CDR3 has 13 residues. Germline assignment: CDR1 MNHEY and CDR2 SVGAGI. J lost 5 bases, V lost 10 bases, and 6 bases had no gene match.

The chain combines TRBV28 with TRBJ2-7, with D perhaps TRBD2 (5 bases). The V and J ends lost 10 bases and 0 bases respectively, with 16 bases between them. This CDR3 contains 14 residues. The germline V gene has CDR1 MDHEN and CDR2 SYDVKM. DNA for the CDR3: TGTGCCACCCTGGACGGGATAAGCTCCTACGAGCAGTACTTC. This gives the protein CATLDGISSYEQYF.